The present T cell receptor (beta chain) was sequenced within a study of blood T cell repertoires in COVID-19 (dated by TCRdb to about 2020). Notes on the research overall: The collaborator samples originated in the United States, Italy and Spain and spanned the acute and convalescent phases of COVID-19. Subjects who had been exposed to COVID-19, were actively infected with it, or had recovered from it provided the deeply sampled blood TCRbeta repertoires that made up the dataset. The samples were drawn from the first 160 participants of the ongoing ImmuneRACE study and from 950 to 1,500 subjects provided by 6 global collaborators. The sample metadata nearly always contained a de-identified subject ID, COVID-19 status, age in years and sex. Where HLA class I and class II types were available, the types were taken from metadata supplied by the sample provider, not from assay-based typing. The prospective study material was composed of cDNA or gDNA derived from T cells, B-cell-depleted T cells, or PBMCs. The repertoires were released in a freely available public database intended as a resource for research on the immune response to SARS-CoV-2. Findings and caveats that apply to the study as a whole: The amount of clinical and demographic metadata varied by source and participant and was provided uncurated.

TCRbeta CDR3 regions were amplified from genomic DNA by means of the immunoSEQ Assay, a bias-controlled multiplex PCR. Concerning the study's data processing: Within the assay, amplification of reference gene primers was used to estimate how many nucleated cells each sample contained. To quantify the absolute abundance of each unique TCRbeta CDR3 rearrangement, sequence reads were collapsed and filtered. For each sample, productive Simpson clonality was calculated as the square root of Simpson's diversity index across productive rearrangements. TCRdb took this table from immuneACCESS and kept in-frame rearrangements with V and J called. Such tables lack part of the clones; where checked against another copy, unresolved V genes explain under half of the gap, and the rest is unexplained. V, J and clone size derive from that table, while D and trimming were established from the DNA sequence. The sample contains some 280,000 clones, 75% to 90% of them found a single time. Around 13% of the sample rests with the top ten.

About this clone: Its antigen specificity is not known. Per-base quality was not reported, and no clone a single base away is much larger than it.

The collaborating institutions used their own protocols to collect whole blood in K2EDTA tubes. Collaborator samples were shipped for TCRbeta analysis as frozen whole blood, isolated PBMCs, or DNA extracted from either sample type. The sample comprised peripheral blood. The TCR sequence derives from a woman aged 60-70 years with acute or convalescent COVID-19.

The CDR3 region has the sequence CASSGPGGLAGGSYEQYF. Here is the DNA: TGTGCCAGCAGCGGACCCGGGGGCCTAGCGGGGGGCTCCTACGAGCAGTACTTC. This chain is built from TRBV9 and TRBJ2-7, and 11 bases in between align with TRBD2. For CDR1 and CDR2, the germline V gene lists SGDLS and YYNGEE. At the junction V is shortened by 3 bases and J by 0 bases; bases outside the gene matches: 11. The CDR3 measures 18 amino acids from cysteine to phenylalanine. Solely the CDR3 DNA is kept, with 54 bases framed from the first base.